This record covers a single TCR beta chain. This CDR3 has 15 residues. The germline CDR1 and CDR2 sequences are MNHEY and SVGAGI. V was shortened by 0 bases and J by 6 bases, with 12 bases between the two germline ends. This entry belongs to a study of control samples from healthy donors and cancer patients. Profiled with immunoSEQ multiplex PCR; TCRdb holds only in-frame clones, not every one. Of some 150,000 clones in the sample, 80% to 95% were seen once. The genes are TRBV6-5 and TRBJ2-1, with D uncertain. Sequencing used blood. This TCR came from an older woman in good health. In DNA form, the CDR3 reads TGTGCCAGCAGTTACTCGAAGGCCGGGCTCAATGAGCAGTTCTTC. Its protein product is CASSYSKAGLNEQFF.